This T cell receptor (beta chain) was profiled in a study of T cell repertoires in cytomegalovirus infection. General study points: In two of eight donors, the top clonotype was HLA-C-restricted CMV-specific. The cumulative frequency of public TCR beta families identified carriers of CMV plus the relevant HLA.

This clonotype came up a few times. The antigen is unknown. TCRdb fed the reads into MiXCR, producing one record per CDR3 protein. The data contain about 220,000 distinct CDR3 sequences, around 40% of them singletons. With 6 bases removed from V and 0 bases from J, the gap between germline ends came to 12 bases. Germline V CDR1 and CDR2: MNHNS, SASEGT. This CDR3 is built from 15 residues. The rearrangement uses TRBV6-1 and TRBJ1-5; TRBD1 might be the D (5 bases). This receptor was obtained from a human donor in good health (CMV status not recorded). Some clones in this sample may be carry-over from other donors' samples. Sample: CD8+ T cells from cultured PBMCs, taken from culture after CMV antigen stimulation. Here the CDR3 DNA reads TGTGCCAGCAGCCGGGACGGAAATAGCAATCAGCCCCAGCATTTT. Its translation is CASSRDGNSNQPQHF.